This T cell receptor beta chain originates from a study of shared clonotypes between healthy human individuals. As defined, naive CD8 cells were CD45RO-negative and positively selected for CCR7, with terminally differentiated effector memory CD45RA+ cells excluded. Replicate PCRs from sorted subsets contained 200 ng DNA, which is roughly 30,000 T cell genomes. Sequencing was performed with immunoSEQ multiplex PCR; in TCRdb, only in-frame clones are kept and a portion is missing. This sample carries 650,000 to 800,000 clones, around 90% of them seen once, and the ten largest clones take about 24%. The CDR3 covers 17 residues. Germline CDR1 is SGHTA and CDR2 is FQGNSA. The ends lost 2 bases at V and 0 bases at J; junction bases unmatched: 9. Study findings and constraints: Generally, estimated richness proved larger in naive subsets than it did in memory subsets. Generation probabilities were higher for clonotypes shared across all four sorted-subset donors than for unshared ones. Tissues were not sampled, only blood, and their repertoires likely differ.

As to this clone: The antigen remains unidentified.

The chain uses TRBV7-2 and TRBJ2-7, with 8 nucleotides matching TRBD2. Sequencing was done on a sample of naive CD8+ T cells sorted from blood. The receptor's source is a man aged 30-40 years in good health. The CDR3: CASSLPSGTRYSYEQYF. The CDR3 DNA follows: TGTGCCAGCAGCTTACCCTCTGGGACTAGGTACTCCTACGAGCAGTACTTC.